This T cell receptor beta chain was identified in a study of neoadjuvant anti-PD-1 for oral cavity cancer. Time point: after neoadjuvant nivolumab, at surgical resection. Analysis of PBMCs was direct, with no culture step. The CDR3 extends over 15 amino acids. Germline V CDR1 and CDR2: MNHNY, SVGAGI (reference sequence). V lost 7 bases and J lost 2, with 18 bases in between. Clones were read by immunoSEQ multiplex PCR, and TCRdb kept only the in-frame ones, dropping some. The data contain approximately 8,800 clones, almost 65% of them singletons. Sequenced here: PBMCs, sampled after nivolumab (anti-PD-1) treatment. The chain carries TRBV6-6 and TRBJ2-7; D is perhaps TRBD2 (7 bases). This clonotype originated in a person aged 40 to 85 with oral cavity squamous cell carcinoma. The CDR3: CASTPDGGGPYEQYF. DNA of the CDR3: TGTGCCAGCACGCCCGATGGGGGGGGGCCCTACGAGCAGTACTTC.